This T cell receptor beta chain was recorded in a study of beta chain features in type 1 diabetes. Broader study findings: There was a possibility that cDNA sequencing over-represented cells with high TCR expression.

The study reverse transcribed the entire isolated RNA, so it sequenced expressed TCRB transcripts. Method: immunoSEQ multiplex PCR; TCRdb's copy keeps in-frame clones and lacks some. The profile covers about 220,000 clones, with roughly 11% appearing a single time and approximately 1.5% taken by the ten largest. With regard to this clone: Its antigen is as yet unknown.

CDR3 length: 13 amino acids. Germline-derived CDR1 and CDR2 are SGHTA and FQGNSA. V lost 0 bases, J lost 8 bases, and 11 bases lay in between. Sequencing input: central memory CD4+ T cells from blood. The J gene is TRBJ2-7, the V gene TRBV7-2; possibly TRBD1 or TRBD2 for D (5 bases each). The clonotype originates from a man aged 18 to 30 in good health. The CDR3 coding sequence is TGTGCCAGCAGCTTAGCGAGGGACGGCCAGCAGTACTTC. It specifies CASSLARDGQQYF.